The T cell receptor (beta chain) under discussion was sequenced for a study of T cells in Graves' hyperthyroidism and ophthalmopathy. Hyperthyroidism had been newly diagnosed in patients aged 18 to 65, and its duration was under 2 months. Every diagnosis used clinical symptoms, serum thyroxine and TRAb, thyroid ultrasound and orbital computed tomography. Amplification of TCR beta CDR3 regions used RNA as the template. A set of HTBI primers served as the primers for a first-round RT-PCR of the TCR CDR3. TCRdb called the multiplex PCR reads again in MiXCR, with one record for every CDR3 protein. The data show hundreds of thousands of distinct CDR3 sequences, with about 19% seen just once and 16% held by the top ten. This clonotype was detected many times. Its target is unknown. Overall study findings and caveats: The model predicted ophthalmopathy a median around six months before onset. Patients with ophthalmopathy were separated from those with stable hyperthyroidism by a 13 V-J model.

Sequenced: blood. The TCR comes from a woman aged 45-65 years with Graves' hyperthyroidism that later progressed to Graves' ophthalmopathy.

The DNA for the CDR3 is TGTGCCAGCAGACAGAAACGGGACAGCCACACTGAAGCTTTCTTT. Amino acid sequence: CASRQKRDSHTEAFF. The chain links TRBV6-1 to TRBJ1-1, with TRBD1 identical over 7 bases. The CDR3 length is 15 residues. V shed 6 bases and J 3 bases; nucleotides not matched to a gene: 10. CDR1 and CDR2 from the germline V gene are MNHNS and SASEGT.